Many counts were recorded for the clone carrying this TCR beta chain. Antigen: not known. Diagnosis rested on symptoms, serum thyroxine and TRAb, thyroid ultrasound, and orbital computed tomography. Germline CDR1 and CDR2: SGHDT and YYEEEE. V lost 1 base and J 4 bases, leaving 8 bases between the germline ends. This CDR3 contains 13 residues. The source of the sample is a study of T cells in Graves' hyperthyroidism and ophthalmopathy. Overall study results and limits: Most clonotypes expanded in the thyroid (above 0.001) were also present in blood. With a median lead of about 6.9 months before onset, the model predicted ophthalmopathy.

TCR beta CDR3 regions were amplified from RNA. In the first-round RT-PCR of the TCR CDR3, the HTBI primer set was used. TCRdb fed the multiplex PCR reads into MiXCR, producing one record per CDR3 protein. The repertoire holds about 570,000 distinct CDR3 sequences, with about 43% as singletons. The specimen was peripheral blood or thyroid tissue (not recorded which). The chain employs TRBV5-6 and TRBJ1-2; D is uncertain. The TCR sequence derives from an adult woman with Graves' disease, either hyperthyroidism or ophthalmopathy (not recorded which). The CDR3 region has the DNA TGTGCCAGCAGCTTGACGAGGAGCTATGGCTACACCTTC. Its translation is CASSLTRSYGYTF.